The 9 T cell receptor beta chains below come from one sample, sequenced in a study of PD-1 blockade in classical Hodgkin lymphoma (TCRdb year 2020). Read against the paper, the sample's time point label means: cycle 4 day 1 (C4D1), after 5 to 7 weeks of nivolumab. All trial patients had relapsed after autologous stem cell transplantation, with cohorts A, B and C differing in prior brentuximab vedotin exposure. CD4+ T cells were purified from thawed PBMCs by magnetic negative selection with a Miltenyi CD4+ T cell isolation kit. Libraries were made using the immunoSEQ multiplex PCR assay. TCRdb provides this immuneACCESS table in a form limited to in-frame rearrangements. Some clones are lacking; in checked studies, under half of them reflect an unresolved V gene, and why the rest are absent is not known. Within this sample are about 27,000 clones, with around 85% of them counted one time only. The biggest ten clones account for 2% to 2.5% of the sample.

The starting material was CD4+ T cells from blood, obtained before the fourth cycle of nivolumab. The receptors were gathered from a human donor with classical Hodgkin lymphoma.

Here the CDR3 DNA reads TGTGCCAGCTCACAAGGACTAGCGGTAACCTACGAGCAGTACTTC. It codes for CASSQGLAVTYEQYF. The chain couples TRBV18 to TRBJ2-7; TRBD2 agrees at 10 bases. The germline CDR1 and CDR2 sequences are KGHSH and LQKENI. The CDR3 totals 15 residues. V lost 4 bases and J lost 2; bases outside the gene matches: 5. The whole variable domain, remainder taken from reference TRBV18 and TRBJ2-7, is NAGVMQNPRHLVRRRGQEARLRCSPMKGHSHVYWYRQLPEEGLKFMVYLQKENIIDESGMPKERFSAEFPKEGPSILRIQQVVRGDSAAYFCASSQGLAVTYEQYFGPGTRLTVT.

This chain connects TRBV4-2 to TRBJ1-4; 10 nucleotides agree with TRBD1. This CDR3 contains 16 residues. Germline loops: CDR1 LGHNA, CDR2 YNFKEQ. V lost 0 bases, J lost 4 bases, and 2 bases stayed unmatched. The DNA of the CDR3 is TGTGCCAGCAGCCAAGATGGGACAGGGGATAATGAAAAACTGTTTTTT. Translated, it gives CASSQDGTGDNEKLFF.

The chain uses TRBV4-2 and TRBJ2-6; D is tentatively TRBD1 or TRBD2 (7 bases each). CDR1 LGHNA and CDR2 YNFKEQ come from the germline V gene. The CDR3 is made up of 19 amino acids. V was trimmed by 0 bases and J by 1 base, leaving 16 bases between them. The CDR3 bases are TGTGCCAGCAGCCAAGATCGGGGAGGGGGCGGTTCTGGGGCCAACGTCCTGACTTTC. Protein sequence: CASSQDRGGGGSGANVLTF.

Worth noting for this clone: Relative to the germline gene, one junction end is altered; a read error may explain this. V and J are TRBV18 and TRBJ1-5, with a tentative D call TRBD1 (5 bases). The CDR3 has 16 amino acids. The germline V gene encodes CDR1 KGHSH and CDR2 LQKENI. The CDR3: CASSPQAQGSNQPQHF. The CDR3 region has the DNA TGTGCCAGCTCCCCACAGGCTCAGGGAAGCAATCAGCCCCAGCATTTT.

V gene TRBV7-8 combines with J gene TRBJ1-1, with D perhaps matching TRBD1 (5 bases). Germline V gives CDR1 SGHVS, CDR2 FQNEAQ. Trimming shortened V by 6 bases and J by 8 bases, and 16 bases separated the two germline ends. This CDR3 contains 13 residues. CDR3 DNA sequence: TGTGCCAGCAGGAAATCCCCGGGGCTCGAAGCTTTCTTT. Amino acids: CASRKSPGLEAFF.

This clone turned up a few times. The chain has TRBV28 and TRBJ1-1; D is undetermined. The CDR3 length is 13 residues. Germline V lookup: CDR1 MDHEN, CDR2 SYDVKM. V was pared by 4 bases and J by 1 base, with 7 bases between. The CDR3 loop reads CASSSLRNTEAFF. The CDR3 DNA sequence: TGTGCCAGCAGTTCCTTGAGGAACACTGAAGCTTTCTTT.

This chain connects TRBV15 to TRBJ1-2, with D possibly being TRBD1 (6 bases). Between the trimmed V and J ends, which lost 0 bases and 5 bases, there was a span of 7 bases. CDR1 and CDR2 (germline): LNHNV, YYDKDF (reference sequence). This CDR3 is built from 13 residues. CDR3 DNA: TGTGCCACCAGCAGAGATAGGGGGTATGGCTACACCTTC. It encodes CATSRDRGYGYTF.

CDR3 sequence reads: CASLRGKWYGYTF. In nucleotides, the CDR3 is TGTGCCAGCCTCAGGGGAAAGTGGTATGGCTACACCTTC. The rearrangement uses TRBV19 and TRBJ1-2; D perhaps matches TRBD1 (6 bases). Germline V gene sequence: CDR1 LNHDA, CDR2 SQIVND (reference sequence). The CDR3 has 13 amino acids. Trimming left V 9 bases short and J 5 bases short, with 16 bases between.

J is TRBJ2-7 and V is TRBV5-1, with 9 bases matching TRBD1. The CDR3 covers 14 residues. V gave up 4 bases and J gave up 0 bases; unmatched junction bases: 2. The V gene's germline CDR1 is SGHRS and CDR2 YFSETQ. Here the CDR3 reads CASSGDRASYEQYF. In DNA, the CDR3 is TGCGCCAGCAGCGGGGACAGGGCCTCCTACGAGCAGTACTTC.